One sample yielded the 7 T cell receptor beta chains listed below, sequenced in a study of tumor-infiltrating lymphocytes in primary liver carcinoma. TCR beta cDNA was reverse-transcribed from 400 to 500 ng of total RNA. The reaction used a constant-region primer and ProtoScript II reverse transcriptase. For TCR beta, libraries were produced by three nested multiplex PCR rounds using slightly modified ARM-PCR. Both of the initial two PCR rounds ran for about 11 cycles and employed TRBV1-TRBV30 forward primers alongside a C-beta reverse primer. TCRdb redid the calling of the multiplex PCR reads with MiXCR, one entry per CDR3 protein. The table shows roughly 30,000 distinct CDR3 sequences, with 71% occurring only once. Co-extraction of RNA and DNA was performed on roughly 17-32 mg of unsorted bulk tissue. Sequencing used liver tumor tissue from sampling region 3. Subset: tumor region T3, left-lateral pole. These receptors all stem from a woman aged 25 to 45 with primary liver carcinoma and hepatitis B virus infection.

Regarding this clonotype: This CDR3 is missing its conserved last phenylalanine or tryptophan, likely due to a read error. The chain employs TRBV11-2 and TRBJ1-1; no clear D gene. Between the trimmed V and J ends, which lost 1 base and 8 bases, there was a span of 5 bases. Germline V gene sequence: CDR1 SGHAT, CDR2 FQNNGV. The CDR3 loop spans 11 amino acids. The CDR3 DNA reads TGTGCCAGCAGCTTAGGTATCGAAGCTTTCATT. Translated: CASSLGIEAFI.

This clonotype is medium-sized (0.01 to 0.1%). The J gene is TRBJ1-1, the V gene TRBV6-2 or TRBV6-3; D gene unclear. Trimming stripped 2 bases from V and 5 bases from J, with 9 bases between. The CDR3 loop spans 13 amino acids. Germline loops: CDR1 MNHEY, CDR2 SVGEGT. CDR3 DNA: TGTGCCAGCAGTTACCAGGTCCGAACTGAAGCTTTCTTT. It specifies CASSYQVRTEAFF.

With regard to this clonotype: One base away lies a much larger clone, so this may be a sequencing read error. The CDR3 protein is CANSLEVAAISTLHF. CDR3 nucleotides: TGTGCCAACAGCTTAGAAGTGGCAGCTATCTCAACCCTCCACTTT. This chain uses TRBV11-2 with TRBJ1-6; D not resolved. CDR1 and CDR2 (germline): SGHAT, FQNNGV. The CDR3 consists of 15 residues.

With respect to this clonotype: A read error may explain this, as a much larger clone is one base away. CDR3 sequence (DNA): TGTGCCAGCAGCTTAGGATCGGACGCCTCACTAGGGACCCAGTACTTC. Amino acid sequence: CASSLGSDASLGTQYF. V is TRBV11-1 and J is TRBJ2-5; possibly TRBD2 for D (5 bases). Germline assignment: CDR1 SGHAT and CDR2 FQDESV (reference sequence). The CDR3 loop spans 16 amino acids. V dropped 1 base and J dropped 7 bases, with 19 bases sitting between them.

Note on this clonotype: At one end, the junction sequence differs from germline, possibly due to a read error. The J gene is TRBJ2-2, the V gene TRBV5-6; D call uncertain. The CDR3 is 15 residues long. Germline V gives CDR1 SGHDT, CDR2 YYEEEE. DNA for the CDR3: TGTGCCAGCAGCTTGGCACCTAGAATCACCGAGGAGCTATTTTTT. Translation: CASSLAPRITEELFF.

The genes are TRBV29-1 and TRBJ2-1; possibly TRBD1 for D (6 bases). The V gene's germline CDR1 is SQVTM and CDR2 ANQGSEA. The CDR3 loop spans 12 amino acids. Trimming cost V 8 bases and J 3 bases, with 11 bases left between them. In DNA form, the CDR3 reads TGCAGCCTACAGGACAGCTACAATGAGCAGTTCTTC. Translation gives CSLQDSYNEQFF.

Comment on this clonotype: The junction and the germline gene differ at one end; a read error may be behind it. The chain couples TRBV12-3 or TRBV12-4 to TRBJ2-3, with D unclear. The CDR3 is made up of 15 amino acids. Written as DNA, the CDR3 is TGTGCTAGCAGTTTTCCTCCTCCTAACACAGATACGCAGTATTTT. It specifies CASSFPPPNTDTQYF.